The rows below give T cell receptor beta chains drawn from one sample of a study of shared clonotypes between healthy human individuals. The assay was immunoSEQ multiplex PCR, and TCRdb's table has in-frame clones only and misses some. The data contain under 550,000 clones, less than 96% of them singletons. The sample was naive CD4+ T cells sorted from blood. Source of these receptors: a woman aged 30 to 39 in good health. Each CDR3 is given with its conserved first and last residue. A D gene is named only where the DNA matches it firmly.

v_call	d_call	j_call	cdr3_nt	cdr3_aa
TRBV27	-	TRBJ2-5	TGTGCCAGCAGTTCATATCAAGAGACCCAGTACTTC	CASSSYQETQYF
TRBV15	-	TRBJ1-4	TGTGCCACCAGCAGAGATCCGGACAGACGCGAAAAACTGTTTTTT	CATSRDPDRREKLFF
TRBV28	-	TRBJ1-2	TGTGCCAGCAGTTTAGACCATGCCAGGAGTTATGGCTACACCTTC	CASSLDHARSYGYTF
TRBV5-1	-	TRBJ2-1	TGCGCCAGCAGCTTGCTGAGGACAGACGGGAATGAGCAGTTCTTC	CASSLLRTDGNEQFF
TRBV7-9	-	TRBJ1-1	TGTGCCAGCAGCGCTACCTCTCAAGGTGAAGCTTTCTTT	CASSATSQGEAFF
TRBV27	-	TRBJ2-6	TGTGCCAGCCGAGCTGGGGCCAACGTCCTGACTTTC	CASRAGANVLTF
TRBV5-6	TRBD2	TRBJ2-7	TGTGCCAGCAGAGGGAGCGGGAGAGGGTACGAGCAGTACTTC	CASRGSGRGYEQYF
TRBV28	-	TRBJ2-7	TGTGCCAGCAGTCGAACTAGGAACTACGAGCAGTACTTC	CASSRTRNYEQYF
TRBV6-6	TRBD2	TRBJ2-3	TGTGCCAGCGGAACTAGCGGAGATACGCAGTATTTT	CASGTSGDTQYF
TRBV7-2	-	TRBJ1-6	TGTGCCAGCAGACCAGAGAGGGCAGGGACTTCACCCCTCCACTTT	CASRPERAGTSPLHF
TRBV18	-	TRBJ2-7	TGTGCCAGCTCACCAGGGGACCGGGCTTCCTACGAGCAGTACTTC	CASSPGDRASYEQYF